Listed below are T cell receptor beta chains from one sample, sequenced in a study of T cell changes during pregnancy in multiple sclerosis. Produced via immunoSEQ multiplex PCR; TCRdb's table is partial and in-frame only. The table shows approximately 22,000 clones, with around 85% occurring only once. Sample: CD8+ T cells from peripheral blood mononuclear cells, taken in the first trimester of pregnancy. These receptors were taken from a female donor in good health, enrolled as a control in a pregnancy study. CDR3s include the opening cysteine and the closing phenylalanine or tryptophan.

j_call	v_call	cdr3_aa
TRBJ2-2	TRBV4-3	CASSQDRQGKATGELFF
TRBJ2-3	TRBV5-1	CASSLTPRGRGLTDTQYF
TRBJ2-7	TRBV18	CASSPTDLRAYEQYF
TRBJ1-5	TRBV10-3	CAISESDNSNQPQHF
TRBJ1-5	TRBV19	CASSILARGHQPQHF
TRBJ1-5	TRBV7-9	CASSHRGGSNQPQHF
TRBJ1-1	TRBV6-5	CASSYLGQSEAFF
TRBJ1-2	TRBV4-3	CASSQEREGSDKRHF
TRBJ2-1	TRBV4-2	CASSPGAGGEYNEQFF
TRBJ2-7	TRBV11-2	CASSRGTGSEQYF
TRBJ2-3	TRBV19	CASSIDSGASTDTQYF
TRBJ1-1	TRBV11-2	CASSLEGFLEAFF
TRBJ1-5	TRBV27	CASSLGVGQPQHF
TRBJ2-7	TRBV5-6	CASSRALGVRYF
TRBJ2-1	TRBV28	CASSLRGSGIYNEQFF
TRBJ2-5	TRBV18	CASSLQIGRQGLRQETQYF
TRBJ2-5	TRBV29-1	CSGRGGAGETQYF
TRBJ2-1	TRBV5-6	CARCLRSAPPRVNEQFF
TRBJ2-7	TRBV29-1	CSVGQEYEQYF
TRBJ1-2	TRBV11-3	CASSRPTGINYGYTF
TRBJ1-1	TRBV6-5	CASSYSTLATGTEAFF
TRBJ2-1	TRBV6-4	CASSEAGTGSSNEQFF
TRBJ2-5	TRBV18	CASGEESEETQYF
TRBJ1-1	TRBV21-1	CASSEHTQATEAFF
TRBJ2-1	TRBV25-1	CASSETGWSYNEQFF
TRBJ2-4	TRBV27	CASSIAGGPKNIQYF
TRBJ2-1	TRBV7-9	CASSPLQGARHEQFF
TRBJ2-1	TRBV5-4	CASSSGLAGENEQFF
TRBJ2-7	TRBV10-2	CASSESGTSGVEQYF
TRBJ1-5	TRBV9	CASSVGGSGNQPQHF
TRBJ2-6	TRBV9	CASSVTNQSSGANVLTF
TRBJ2-1	TRBV7-9	CASRPAGAYNEQFF
TRBJ2-3	TRBV6-5	CASSYAGQTDTQYF
TRBJ1-6	TRBV7-6	CASSLGGQLNSPLHF
TRBJ1-2	TRBV18	CASSPYTGKANYGYTF
TRBJ2-7	TRBV19	CASSMSMSSYEQYF
TRBJ1-3	TRBV5-1	CASSGGGSGNTIYF